This T cell receptor beta chain was sequenced for a study of cytomegalovirus exposure and HLA in healthy donors. Germline loops: CDR1 SGHNT, CDR2 YYREEE (reference sequence). The germline V and J ends were trimmed by 10 bases and 1 base, with 8 bases remaining between them. CDR3 length equals 11 residues. The PCR ran on 60 Vbeta and 13 Jbeta primers. TCRdb's table, derived via immunoSEQ multiplex PCR, lists solely in-frame clones and lacks some. In the table there are about 60,000 clones, almost 75% of which are singletons. Sequencing was carried out using PBMCs. The sequence was collected from a man between 50 and 59 years old in good health and CMV-seronegative. This sequence joins TRBV5-4 and TRBJ1-1, with D unresolved. The CDR3 here is CALHGNTEAFF. In nucleotides, the CDR3 is TGTGCCCTCCACGGGAACACTGAAGCTTTCTTT. The full variable domain, completed using reference TRBV5-4 and TRBJ1-1, is ETGVTQSPTHLIKTRGQQVTLRCSSQSGHNTVSWYQQALGQGPQFIFQYYREEENGRGNFPPRFSGLQFPNYSSELNVNALELDDSALYLCALHGNTEAFFGQGTRLTVV.